These 17 T cell receptor beta chains came from one sample sequenced in a study of T-cell memory formation after mild COVID-19. TCRdb analysed the 5' RACE reads with MiXCR anew, one entry per CDR3 protein. Here the sample spans about 180,000 distinct CDR3 sequences, roughly 17% being singletons. Sample: PBMCs or a T cell subset sorted from them (not recorded which). These receptors came from an adult woman who had mild COVID-19 (a few samples of this study predate the infection). Cell type and time point are not known.

V usage is TRBV29-1 and J usage is TRBJ2-6; TRBD1 aligns across 10 bases. The germline CDR1 and CDR2 sequences are SQVTM and ANQGSEA. The trim removed 3 bases at V and 0 bases at J, leaving 2 bases unmatched. The CDR3 contains 16 residues. CDR3 residues: CSVEGQGSSGANVLTF. CDR3 sequence (DNA): TGCAGCGTTGAGGGACAGGGGAGCTCTGGGGCCAACGTCCTGACTTTC.

This clonotype was seen a few times. This sequence joins TRBV14 and TRBJ2-1, with TRBD1 matching 9 bases. This CDR3 comprises 15 residues. CDR1 and CDR2 (germline): SGHDN, FVKESK. V shed 3 bases, J shed 3 bases, and the junction held 3 bases outside the gene matches. The DNA of the CDR3 is TGTGCCAGCAGCCACTGGACAGGGGTCTACAATGAGCAGTTCTTC. It encodes CASSHWTGVYNEQFF.

This clonotype was picked up a small number of times. V and J are TRBV4-2 and TRBJ2-3; D is ambiguous. The CDR3 is made up of 16 amino acids. Germline V gene sequence: CDR1 LGHNA, CDR2 YNFKEQ. Trimming took off 0 bases at V and 1 base at J, with 11 bases between the two ends. The CDR3 DNA sequence: TGTGCCAGCAGCCAAGATATCGCCAGCGGCACAGATACGCAGTATTTT. Translated: CASSQDIASGTDTQYF.

V gene TRBV5-1 combines with J gene TRBJ1-1; TRBD1 might be the D (5 bases). Germline loops: CDR1 SGHRS, CDR2 YFSETQ. V was cut by 1 base and J by 1 base, with 14 bases left in between. This CDR3 is built from 16 residues. The CDR3 spells CASSLSAGLANTEAFF. CDR3 DNA: TGCGCCAGCAGCTTGTCGGCAGGGTTGGCGAACACTGAAGCTTTCTTT.

This clonotype has a count of ten or more. This chain uses TRBV21-1 with TRBJ2-3; TRBD2 reflects the table's D call only, with no check against the DNA. TRBV21-1 is classified as a pseudogene. This CDR3 region has 16 residues. The CDR3 region is CASSMRQRDHLDTQYF. As DNA, the CDR3 is TGTGCCAGCAGCATGCGGCAGCGGGATCACCTGGATACGCAGTATTTT.

The V and J genes are TRBV5-1 and TRBJ2-1; 12 bases map to TRBD2. J gave up 4 bases and V 5 bases, and 7 bases lay outside the gene matches. This CDR3 is 16 amino acids long. Germline CDR1 SGHRS, CDR2 YFSETQ. This CDR3 reads CASSFTSGGLYNEQFF. The CDR3 bases are TGCGCCAGCAGTTTTACTAGCGGGGGGCTATACAATGAGCAGTTCTTC.

A few counts support this clonotype. The chain carries TRBV5-1 and TRBJ2-2; TRBD1 is a possible D gene (5 bases). The CDR3 is 15 amino acids. Trimming took 0 bases from V and 3 from J, leaving 9 bases between them. Germline V lookup: CDR1 SGHRS, CDR2 YFSETQ. CDR3 sequence (DNA): TGCGCCAGCAGCTTGGGAGCAGGGTACACCGGGGAGCTGTTTTTT. Amino acids: CASSLGAGYTGELFF.

This clonotype was picked up a small number of times. The CDR3 nucleotides are TGTGCCAGCAGCCCGAACGGACTAGCGGGGGGCACAGATACGCAGTATTTT. This translates into CASSPNGLAGGTDTQYF. The chain joins TRBV4-2 to TRBJ2-3; 13 positions agree with TRBD2. The CDR3 loop spans 17 amino acids. With 4 bases clipped from V and 1 base from J, the junction kept 5 bases outside the gene matches. The germline V gene encodes CDR1 LGHNA and CDR2 YNFKEQ.

This chain joins TRBV6-1 and TRBJ2-2; possible D gene TRBD2, 6 bases. Trimming removed 6 bases from V and 6 bases from J, with 11 bases in between. CDR1 MNHNS and CDR2 SASEGT come from the germline V gene. The CDR3 runs 13 residues. CDR3 residues: CASSDAGSGELFF. CDR3 coding DNA: TGTGCCAGCAGCGACGCGGGATCCGGGGAGCTGTTTTTT.

The table lists this clonotype with a few counts. This sequence joins TRBV18 and TRBJ2-4; TRBD1 or TRBD2 may be the D gene (5 bases each). The CDR3 extends over 17 amino acids. V was shortened by 1 base and J by 0 bases, with 13 bases between the two germline ends. The germline gives CDR1 KGHSH, CDR2 LQKENI. The CDR3 reads CASSPLGPQAAKNIQYF. The CDR3 DNA is TGTGCCAGCTCACCACTGGGACCTCAAGCAGCCAAAAACATTCAGTACTTC.

This clonotype was detected a few times. The rearrangement links TRBV30 to TRBJ2-7, with TRBD2 matching 9 bases. This CDR3 has 16 residues. V shed 3 bases, J shed 3 bases, and the junction held 12 bases outside the gene matches. Germline loops: CDR1 GTSNPN, CDR2 SVGIG (reference sequence). CDR3 amino acids: CAWRPPGAGGFYEQYF. DNA for the CDR3: TGTGCCTGGAGACCCCCCGGCGCGGGAGGGTTCTACGAGCAGTACTTC.

V is TRBV7-8 and J is TRBJ2-7; 8 bases line up with TRBD2. V lost 5 bases to trimming and J lost 2 bases; unmatched junction nucleotides: 8. The CDR3 is 15 amino acids. Germline lookup yields CDR1 SGHVS and CDR2 FQNEAQ. CDR3 in amino acids: CASSLIGREAYEQYF. In DNA, the CDR3 is TGTGCCAGCAGCCTGATAGGGCGGGAGGCCTACGAGCAGTACTTC.

This chain connects TRBV3-1 to TRBJ1-5; 10 positions agree with TRBD1. Germline-derived CDR1 and CDR2 are LGHDT and YNNKEL (reference sequence). The J segment lost 7 bases and the V segment lost 5 bases, leaving 8 bases of the junction unmatched. There are 15 residues in the CDR3. CDR3 loop: CASSETGGAGQPQHF. In DNA form, the CDR3 reads TGTGCCAGCAGCGAGACAGGGGGCGCGGGACAGCCCCAGCATTTT.

The V gene is TRBV29-1, the J gene TRBJ2-4; tentatively, D is TRBD1 (6 bases). V was pared by 4 bases and J by 2 bases, with 21 bases between. CDR1 is SQVTM and CDR2 is ANQGSEA in the germline V gene. This CDR3 comprises 17 residues. This CDR3 is CSVGTWGQGKTKNIQYF. The CDR3 DNA is TGCAGCGTTGGGACCTGGGGGCAGGGGAAAACCAAAAACATTCAGTACTTC.

The chain carries TRBV11-3 and TRBJ2-1; D call uncertain. Germline lookup yields CDR1 SGHNT and CDR2 YENEEA. CDR3 length: 12 amino acids. V gave up 6 bases and J gave up 4 bases, with 7 bases separating them. This CDR3 is CASRRAYNEQFF. The CDR3 nucleotides read TGTGCCAGCAGACGCGCTTACAATGAGCAGTTCTTC.

This clonotype turned up a few times. The rearrangement joins TRBV5-1 to TRBJ2-7; perhaps D is TRBD1 or TRBD2 (5 bases each). Trimming stripped 0 bases from V and 3 bases from J, with 16 bases between. Germline assignment: CDR1 SGHRS and CDR2 YFSETQ. This CDR3 comprises 16 residues. For the CDR3, the DNA is TGCGCCAGCAGCTTGGATTCTGGGGGAAAAAGCTACGAGCAGTACTTC. Amino acid sequence: CASSLDSGGKSYEQYF.

This clonotype was picked up a small number of times. V usage is TRBV7-2 and J usage is TRBJ1-6, with D hard to call. Looked up from germline, CDR1 is SGHTA and CDR2 is FQGNSA. Trimming took off 3 bases at V and 10 bases at J, with 13 bases between the two ends. This CDR3 is 14 amino acids long. The CDR3 protein is CASSFGQTLSPLHF. Written as DNA, the CDR3 is TGTGCCAGCAGCTTTGGGCAGACTTTATCACCCCTCCACTTT.